The entry below gives a single TCR beta chain sequence along with its context. The CDR3 totals 15 residues. V lost 5 bases and J lost 3; bases outside the gene matches: 8. Per the germline V gene, CDR1 is SGHDN and CDR2 is FVKESK. This specimen comes from a study of blood T cell repertoires in COVID-19. Study information: Sources were T cells, B-cell-depleted T cells, or PBMCs; the material itself was cDNA or gDNA.

Sequenced by immunoSEQ multiplex PCR; TCRdb stores in-frame clones only, minus some. The table shows 15,000 to 20,000 clones, with approximately 86% occurring only once. The chain links TRBV14 to TRBJ2-7; TRBD2 agrees at 9 bases. This TCR came from a man aged 65 to 79 with acute or convalescent COVID-19. The specimen sequenced was peripheral blood. The CDR3 sequence is CASSVGGTSYYEQYF. CDR3 coding DNA: TGTGCCAGCAGCGTAGGGGGGACTAGCTACTACGAGCAGTACTTC. Looking up the rest from reference TRBV14 and TRBJ2-7 gives the full variable domain: EAGVTQFPSHSVIEKGQTVTLRCDPISGHDNLYWYRRVMGKEIKFLLHFVKESKQDESGMPNNRFLAERTGGTYSTLKVQPAELEDSGVYFCASSVGGTSYYEQYFGPGTRLTVT.